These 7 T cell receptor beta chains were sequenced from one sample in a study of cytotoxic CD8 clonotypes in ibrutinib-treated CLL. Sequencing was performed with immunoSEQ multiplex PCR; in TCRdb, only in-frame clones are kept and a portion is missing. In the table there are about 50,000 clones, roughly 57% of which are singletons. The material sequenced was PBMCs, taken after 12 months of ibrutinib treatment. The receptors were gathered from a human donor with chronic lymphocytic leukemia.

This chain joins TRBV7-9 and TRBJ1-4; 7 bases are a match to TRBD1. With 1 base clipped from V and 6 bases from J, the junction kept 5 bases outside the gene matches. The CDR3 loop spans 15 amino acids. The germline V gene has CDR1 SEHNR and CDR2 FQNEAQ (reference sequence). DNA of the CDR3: TGTGCCAGCAGCTTAGGCGGGACAGTCGATGAAAAACTGTTTTTT. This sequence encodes CASSLGGTVDEKLFF.

For the CDR3, the DNA is TGTGCCAGCAGACCTACAGGCATGAACACTGAAGCTTTCTTT. It specifies CASRPTGMNTEAFF. The chain has TRBV6-1 and TRBJ1-1, with D tentatively TRBD1 (5 bases). The ends were cut back, 6 bases at V and 0 bases at J, with 11 bases in the middle. The CDR3 runs 14 residues. The germline gives CDR1 MNHNS, CDR2 SASEGT.

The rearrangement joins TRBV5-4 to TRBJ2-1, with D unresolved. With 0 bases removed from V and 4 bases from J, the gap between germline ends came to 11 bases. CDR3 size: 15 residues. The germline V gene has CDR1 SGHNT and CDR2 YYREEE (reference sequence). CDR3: CASSLDYQLYNEQFF. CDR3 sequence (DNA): TGTGCCAGCAGCTTGGACTACCAACTTTACAATGAGCAGTTCTTC.

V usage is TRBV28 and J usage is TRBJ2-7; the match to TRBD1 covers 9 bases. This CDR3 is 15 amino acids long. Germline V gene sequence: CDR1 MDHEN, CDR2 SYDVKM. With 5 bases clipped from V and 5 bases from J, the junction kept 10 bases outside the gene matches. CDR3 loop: CASSPHGTGNDEQYF. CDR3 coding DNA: TGTGCCAGCAGTCCGCATGGGACAGGGAACGACGAGCAGTACTTC.

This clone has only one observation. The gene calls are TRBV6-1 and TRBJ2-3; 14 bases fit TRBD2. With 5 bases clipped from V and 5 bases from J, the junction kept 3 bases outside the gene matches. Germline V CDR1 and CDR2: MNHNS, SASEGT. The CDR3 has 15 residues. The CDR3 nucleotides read TGTGCCAGCAGTTCGGGACTAGCGGGGGTAGATACGCAGTATTTT. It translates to CASSSGLAGVDTQYF.

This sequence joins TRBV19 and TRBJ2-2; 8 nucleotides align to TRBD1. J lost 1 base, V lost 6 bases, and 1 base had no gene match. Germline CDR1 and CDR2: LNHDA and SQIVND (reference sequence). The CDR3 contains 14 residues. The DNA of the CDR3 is TGTGCCAGTAGGGGGACAGGGAACACCGGGGAGCTGTTTTTT. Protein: CASRGTGNTGELFF.

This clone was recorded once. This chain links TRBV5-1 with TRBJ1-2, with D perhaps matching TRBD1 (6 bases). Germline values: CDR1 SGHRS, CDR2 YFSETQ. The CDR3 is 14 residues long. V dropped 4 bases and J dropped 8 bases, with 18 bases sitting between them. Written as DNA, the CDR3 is TGCGCCAGCAGCCTACAAACAGGGCTTCAGGGCTACACCTTC. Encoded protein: CASSLQTGLQGYTF.